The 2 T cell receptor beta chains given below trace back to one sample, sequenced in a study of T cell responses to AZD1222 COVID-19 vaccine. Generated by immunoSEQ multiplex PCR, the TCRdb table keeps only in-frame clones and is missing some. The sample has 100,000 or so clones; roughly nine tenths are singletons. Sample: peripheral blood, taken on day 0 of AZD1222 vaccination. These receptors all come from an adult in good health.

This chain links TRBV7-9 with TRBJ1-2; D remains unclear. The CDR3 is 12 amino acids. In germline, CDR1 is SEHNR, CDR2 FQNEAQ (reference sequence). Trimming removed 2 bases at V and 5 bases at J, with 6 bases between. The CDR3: CASSLSPYGYTF. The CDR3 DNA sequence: TGTGCCAGCAGCTTATCTCCATATGGCTACACCTTC.

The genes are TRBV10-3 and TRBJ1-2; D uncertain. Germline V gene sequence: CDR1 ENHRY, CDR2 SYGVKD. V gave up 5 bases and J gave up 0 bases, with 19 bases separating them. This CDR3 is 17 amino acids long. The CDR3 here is CAISRQLESTANYGYTF. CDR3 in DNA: TGTGCCATCAGTAGGCAACTCGAATCTACCGCTAACTATGGCTACACCTTC.